Shown below are 31 T cell receptor beta chains from a single sample sequenced in a study of identical twins. TCRdb used MiXCR to reprocess the 5' RACE reads, holding one entry per CDR3 protein. This sample has about 730,000 distinct CDR3 sequences, with less than 25% found just once. These data were also filed under a second study, of T cells expressing NK-cell markers.

The source material was PBMCs. These receptors were taken from a woman between 18 and 29 years old in good health.

The genes are TRBV29-1 and TRBJ2-1, with 11 nucleotides matching TRBD2. The trim removed 2 bases at V and 7 bases at J, leaving 7 bases unmatched. The CDR3 sequence is 15 residues long. The V gene's germline CDR1 is SQVTM and CDR2 ANQGSEA. CDR3 loop: CSVEKGTSGSNEQFF. The CDR3 DNA reads as TGCAGCGTTGAAAAAGGGACTAGCGGTTCTAATGAGCAGTTCTTC.

A few counts support this clonotype. The chain joins TRBV11-2 to TRBJ2-2; weak D call: TRBD2 (5 bases). Per the germline V gene, CDR1 is SGHAT and CDR2 is FQNNGV. CDR3 length: 15 residues. Trimming removed 5 bases at V and 0 bases at J, with 10 bases between. CDR3 nucleotides: TGTGCCAGCAGCCCAGCCGGGACGAACACCGGGGAGCTGTTTTTT. Its translation is CASSPAGTNTGELFF.

The genes are TRBV7-6 and TRBJ2-3; 12 bases fit TRBD2. The V gene end was trimmed by 2 bases and the J gene end by 0 bases; junction bases not matched to a gene: 6. Germline CDR1 reads SGHVS; CDR2 reads FNYEAQ. CDR3 size: 18 residues. CDR3: CASSLTSGGSISTDTQYF. As DNA, the CDR3 is TGTGCCAGCAGCTTAACTAGCGGGGGGTCCATTAGCACAGATACGCAGTATTTT.

This clonotype has more than one count but fewer than ten. The chain is built from TRBV12-3 or TRBV12-4 and TRBJ2-2; possibly TRBD2 for D (7 bases). The CDR3 is 13 residues long. The V and J ends lost 11 bases and 4 bases respectively, with 14 bases between them. The CDR3 bases are TGTGCCGATCGGGGGGCGAGCACCGGGGAGCTGTTTTTT. It yields the protein CADRGASTGELFF.

J is TRBJ1-2 and V is TRBV20-1; unclear D gene. This CDR3 comprises 11 residues. CDR1 DFQATT and CDR2 SNEGSKA come from the germline V gene (reference sequence). In nucleotides, the CDR3 is TGCAGCGTAGCCCAGGCCTATGGCTACACCTTC. This gives the protein CSVAQAYGYTF.

V is TRBV10-3 and J is TRBJ2-2; 9 bases map to TRBD1. The CDR3 totals 16 residues. Per germline, CDR1 ENHRY and CDR2 SYGVKD. J was trimmed by 4 bases and V by 0 bases; bases with no gene match: 3. The CDR3 DNA reads TGTGCCATCAGTGAGTCGGAACAGGGGGCCACCGGGGAGCTGTTTTTT. This encodes CAISESEQGATGELFF.

This clonotype was found a few times. The V call is TRBV12-3 or TRBV12-4, the J call TRBJ2-5; 11 bases line up with TRBD2. CDR3 size: 18 residues. V was pared by 6 bases and J by 5 bases, with 17 bases of the junction left unmatched. The CDR3 reads CASSRLRLAGKEGETQYF. In DNA form, the CDR3 reads TGTGCCAGCAGCCGTCTCCGACTAGCGGGAAAAGAGGGGGAGACCCAGTACTTC.

The chain's CDR3 is CASSFGGVSGELFF. In DNA, the CDR3 is TGTGCCAGCAGTTTCGGTGGAGTCTCCGGGGAGCTGTTTTTT. The chain links TRBV12-3 or TRBV12-4 to TRBJ2-2; D is unclear. This CDR3 has 14 residues. Trimming took off 3 bases at V and 6 bases at J, with 11 bases between the two ends.

This clonotype was seen only a few times. V gene TRBV15 combines with J gene TRBJ2-1; D possibly uses TRBD1 or TRBD2 (5 bases each). The CDR3 is made up of 16 amino acids. With 0 bases removed from V and 9 bases from J, the gap between germline ends came to 18 bases. The V gene's germline CDR1 is LNHNV and CDR2 YYDKDF (reference sequence). The CDR3 DNA reads as TGTGCCACCAGCAGAGATCGTGGGACCTTTCCCCCTGAGCAGTTCTTC. Protein sequence: CATSRDRGTFPPEQFF. Combining the CDR3 with reference TRBV15 and TRBJ2-1 gives the whole variable domain DAMVIQNPRYQVTQFGKPVTLSCSQTLNHNVMYWYQQKSSQAPKLLFHYYDKDFNNEADTPDNFQSRRPNTSFCFLDIRSPGLGDTAMYLCATSRDRGTFPPEQFFGPGTRLTVL.

The gene calls are TRBV20-1 and TRBJ2-1; D unclear. Trimming removed 3 bases at V and 12 bases at J, with 15 bases between. Germline CDR1 and CDR2: DFQATT and SNEGSKA (reference sequence). This CDR3 contains 12 residues. The CDR3 loop reads CSASRDQLRQFF. The CDR3, as DNA: TGCAGTGCTAGCCGCGATCAGTTGCGGCAGTTCTTC.

This sequence joins TRBV9 and TRBJ2-7; D unclear. The CDR3 covers 15 residues. Germline CDR1 reads SGDLS; CDR2 reads YYNGEE. Trimming removed 3 bases at V and 3 bases at J, with 16 bases between. CDR3 protein: CASSAKHTPGYEQYF. CDR3 DNA sequence: TGTGCCAGCAGCGCAAAACACACACCAGGCTACGAGCAGTACTTC.

This clonotype was recorded many times. The chain carries TRBV20-1 and TRBJ1-6; a possible D gene is TRBD1 (5 bases). The ends were cut back, 3 bases at V and 4 bases at J, with 10 bases in the middle. The length of the CDR3 is 14 residues. Germline CDR1 and CDR2: DFQATT and SNEGSKA (reference sequence). CDR3 protein: CSARLGTYNSPLHF. The CDR3 DNA sequence: TGCAGTGCTAGGTTGGGGACTTATAATTCACCCCTCCACTTT.

This clonotype was seen at least ten times. V and J are TRBV6-5 and TRBJ1-6; D not resolved. This CDR3 contains 12 residues. Trimming pared 5 bases from V and 7 bases from J, leaving 6 bases between. Per germline, CDR1 MNHEY and CDR2 SVGAGI. CDR3 nucleotides: TGTGCCAGCAGTGTGGGGAATTCACCCCTCCACTTT. Encoded protein: CASSVGNSPLHF.

This clonotype came up once. The genes are TRBV4-3 and TRBJ2-1, with 7 bases identical to TRBD2. The CDR3 has 18 residues. The germline V gene has CDR1 LGHNA and CDR2 YSLEER. V dropped 3 bases and J dropped 0; count of bases not matched to a gene: 11. This CDR3 reads CASSHRTPSGGSYNEQFF. The CDR3 bases are TGCGCCAGCAGCCATAGGACCCCTTCGGGAGGCTCCTACAATGAGCAGTTCTTC.

This rearrangement joins TRBV15 to TRBJ2-3; D unresolved. CDR1 is LNHNV and CDR2 is YYDKDF in the germline V gene (reference sequence). CDR3 size: 16 residues. V lost 1 base and J 2 bases, leaving 13 bases between the germline ends. CDR3 sequence reads: CATSRVGRSFTDTQYF. CDR3 coding DNA: TGTGCCACCAGCAGAGTCGGACGCTCCTTCACAGATACGCAGTATTTT.

This clonotype was detected only a few times. As DNA, the CDR3 is TGCAGTGCTCGACTAGCGGGCCCCTACGAGCAGTACTTC. Protein sequence: CSARLAGPYEQYF. The V gene is TRBV20-1, the J gene TRBJ2-7; TRBD2 matches 10 bases. V shed 5 bases and J 2 bases; nucleotides not matched to a gene: 3. Germline CDR1 reads DFQATT; CDR2 reads SNEGSKA (reference sequence). The CDR3 has 13 residues.

The genes are TRBV12-3 or TRBV12-4 and TRBJ2-7, with TRBD2 identical over 7 bases. V lost 1 base, J lost 5 bases, and 8 bases stayed unmatched. The CDR3 loop spans 15 amino acids. This CDR3 is CASSLVGGPRHEQYF. As DNA, the CDR3 is TGTGCCAGCAGTTTAGTGGGAGGGCCTCGCCACGAGCAGTACTTC.

This chain joins TRBV6-4 and TRBJ1-6, with D unresolved. This CDR3 has 11 residues. Trimming cost V 8 bases and J 12 bases, with 11 bases left between them. Per the germline V gene, CDR1 is MRHNA and CDR2 is SNTAGT. For the CDR3, the DNA is TGTGCCAGCCCTTCCGGGGAACCCCTCCACTTT. Translation: CASPSGEPLHF.

This clonotype was counted many times. This rearrangement joins TRBV13 to TRBJ1-1; maybe TRBD1 (5 bases). The germline V and J ends were trimmed by 4 bases and 2 bases, with 14 bases remaining between them. Per germline, CDR1 PRHDT and CDR2 FYEKMQ (reference sequence). The CDR3 has 15 residues. CDR3 protein: CASSSAPGHNTEAFF. CDR3 in DNA: TGTGCCAGCAGCTCGGCCCCCGGACATAACACTGAAGCTTTCTTT.

The chain combines TRBV6-1 with TRBJ2-3; 8 nucleotides align to TRBD2. CDR1 and CDR2 (germline): MNHNS, SASEGT. V shed 6 bases and J 5 bases; nucleotides not matched to a gene: 13. The CDR3 has 16 residues. This CDR3 reads CASSRRGGWRRDTQYF. For the CDR3, the DNA is TGTGCCAGCAGCCGACGGGGGGGCTGGAGACGAGATACGCAGTATTTT.

The rearrangement uses TRBV27 and TRBJ2-7; D remains ambiguous. There are 13 residues in the CDR3. The V gene lost 4 bases and the J gene lost 2 bases, with 9 bases spanning the gap. Germline CDR1 is MNHEY and CDR2 is SMNVEV (reference sequence). Here the CDR3 DNA reads TGTGCCAGCAGTTCTAGGGATGCCTACGAGCAGTACTTC. It translates to CASSSRDAYEQYF.

A few counts support this clonotype. The chain recombines TRBV5-1 with TRBJ2-1; TRBD1 agrees at 7 bases. V lost 7 bases and J lost 3; bases outside the gene matches: 10. This CDR3 spans 15 amino acids. Germline V lookup: CDR1 SGHRS, CDR2 YFSETQ. CDR3 nucleotide sequence: TGCGCCAGCGAGACCGGGACAGATTTCTACAATGAGCAGTTCTTC. It translates to CASETGTDFYNEQFF.

The chain links TRBV20-1 to TRBJ2-5; the D gene could be TRBD1 or TRBD2 (6 bases each). Trimming took off 1 base at V and 4 bases at J, with 16 bases between the two ends. The germline gives CDR1 DFQATT, CDR2 SNEGSKA (reference sequence). The CDR3 sequence is 15 residues long. The DNA of the CDR3 is TGCAGTGCTAGAGGGGGGGCCGGGATCGGAGAGACCCAGTACTTC. Protein sequence: CSARGGAGIGETQYF.

The gene calls are TRBV5-1 and TRBJ2-7; the D call may be TRBD1 or TRBD2 (5 bases each). V was shortened by 4 bases and J by 4 bases, with 18 bases between the two germline ends. The germline V gene has CDR1 SGHRS and CDR2 YFSETQ. The CDR3 is made up of 15 amino acids. In DNA, the CDR3 is TGCGCCAGCAGCCCCGGGACCGCCGTTTCTTACGAGCAGTACTTC. Protein sequence: CASSPGTAVSYEQYF.

The rearrangement joins TRBV5-8 to TRBJ2-7, with D tentatively TRBD2 (5 bases). This CDR3 is built from 14 residues. Trimming pared 5 bases from V and 5 bases from J, leaving 17 bases between. Per germline, CDR1 SGHTS and CDR2 YDEGEE. The CDR3 reads CASSRNRAEDEQYF. DNA for the CDR3: TGTGCCAGCAGTCGAAACCGGGCGGAGGACGAGCAGTACTTC.

This clonotype was observed at least ten times. The chain recombines TRBV20-1 with TRBJ2-1; 12 bases map to TRBD2. J gave up 6 bases and V 5 bases, and 5 bases lay outside the gene matches. Looked up from germline, CDR1 is DFQATT and CDR2 is SNEGSKA (reference sequence). This CDR3 comprises 14 residues. The DNA of the CDR3 is TGCAGTGCTTCGACTAGCGGGAGCATCAATGAGCAGTTCTTC. This translates into CSASTSGSINEQFF.

This sequence joins TRBV20-1 and TRBJ1-1; 8 bases align to TRBD1. The V gene's germline CDR1 is DFQATT and CDR2 SNEGSKA (reference sequence). This CDR3 spans 15 amino acids. CDR3 sequence: CFARDLVRGLAEAFF. In nucleotides, the CDR3 is TGCTTTGCTAGAGATCTCGTCAGGGGGCTGGCTGAAGCTTTCTTT.

This chain connects TRBV11-2 to TRBJ1-4; 11 bases agree with TRBD1. Per the germline V gene, CDR1 is SGHAT and CDR2 is FQNNGV. There are 15 residues in the CDR3. V lost 1 base to trimming and J lost 10 bases; unmatched junction nucleotides: 5. The CDR3 DNA is TGTGCCAGCAGCTTAGTTGGGACAGGGGGGGGAAAACTGTTTTTT. It specifies CASSLVGTGGGKLFF.

This CDR3 is CAIGGRALSYEQYF. The CDR3 DNA reads TGTGCCATCGGGGGTCGGGCCCTCTCCTACGAGCAGTACTTC. This rearrangement joins TRBV10-3 to TRBJ2-7; the D gene could be TRBD1 or TRBD2 (5 bases each). Germline lookup yields CDR1 ENHRY and CDR2 SYGVKD. CDR3 length: 14 residues. V gave up 8 bases and J gave up 0 bases, with 14 bases separating them.

This clonotype was recorded once. The CDR3 nucleotides are TGTGCCAGCAGCCAAATATCTATCCTGGGTGAGACCCAGTACTTC. Its protein product is CASSQISILGETQYF. This chain joins TRBV9 and TRBJ2-5; D unclear. The CDR3 runs 15 residues. V dropped 4 bases and J dropped 5 bases, with 18 bases sitting between them. Looked up from germline, CDR1 is SGDLS and CDR2 is YYNGEE.

About this clonotype itself: The junction differs from germline at one of its ends, possibly a read error. V gene TRBV10-3 combines with J gene TRBJ2-5; 10 bases are shared with TRBD1. The CDR3 is 17 amino acids. Germline-derived CDR1 and CDR2 are ENHRY and SYGVKD. CDR3 in DNA: TGTGCCATCAGTGACCTCGCGGGGACAGGGGACCAAGAGACCCGGTACTTC. Translation gives CAISDLAGTGDQETRYF.